At least ten counts were recorded for the clone carrying this TCR beta chain. Amplification targeted TCR beta CDR3 regions from RNA transcripts. HTBI primers were the set used in a first-round RT-PCR of the TCR CDR3. TCRdb independently ran MiXCR on the multiplex PCR reads; one entry per CDR3 protein. Among around 400,000 distinct CDR3 sequences listed, over 12% were seen once. The sample is drawn from a study of T cells in Graves' hyperthyroidism and ophthalmopathy. Criteria for exclusion of patients were uncontrolled infection, other autoimmune disease, pregnancy or lactation. PBMCs were collected from a roughly 9.7 ml volume of fresh peripheral blood. The germline CDR1 and CDR2 sequences are SGHRS and YFSETQ. V lost 3 bases and J lost 2, with 15 bases in between. The CDR3 is 15 amino acids.

The genes are TRBV5-1 and TRBJ2-7, with a weak D call TRBD2 (6 bases). The clonotype comes from an older woman with Graves' ophthalmopathy. Source material: blood. CDR3 protein: CASSYSGTPAYEQYF. CDR3 sequence (DNA): TGCGCCAGCAGCTACTCCGGGACTCCAGCCTACGAGCAGTACTTC. The entire variable domain, with the rest obtained from reference TRBV5-1 and TRBJ2-7, is as follows: KAGVTQTPRYLIKTRGQQVTLSCSPISGHRSVSWYQQTPGQGLQFLFEYFSETQRNKGNFPGRFSGRQFSNSRSEMNVSTLELGDSALYLCASSYSGTPAYEQYFGPGTRLTVT.